Listed below are T cell receptor beta chains from one sample, sequenced in a study of T cell repertoires in cytomegalovirus infection. MiXCR, run by TCRdb on the reads, gives a single entry per CDR3 protein. The sample shows 90,000 to 120,000 distinct CDR3 sequences, about a quarter of them seen only once. Source material: CD8+ T cells from PBMCs. The receptors stem from a human donor in good health (CMV status not recorded). Some clones in this sample may be carry-over from other donors' samples. Both conserved end residues are part of each CDR3. Each record gives: clone size, V gene, D gene, J gene, CDR3 protein, CDR3 DNA. A D gene is named only where the DNA matches it firmly. Expanded clones are given a class, and other clones once, few, many or no size at all.

clone_size: NA; v_call: TRBV19; d_call: NA; j_call: TRBJ2-1; cdr3_aa: CSSSPSLSSYHEQFF; cdr3_nt: TGTTCCAGTAGTCCATCATTAAGCTCCTACCATGAGCAGTTCTTC
clone_size: many; v_call: TRBV11-3; d_call: NA; j_call: TRBJ2-7; cdr3_aa: CASSLGWENEIHEQYF; cdr3_nt: TGTGCCAGCAGCTTAGGATGGGAAAACGAGATCCACGAGCAGTACTTC
clone_size: few; v_call: TRBV4-1; d_call: TRBD1; j_call: TRBJ1-1; cdr3_aa: CASSQEDRGQTEAFF; cdr3_nt: TGCGCCAGCAGCCAAGAGGACAGGGGGCAAACTGAAGCTTTCTTT
clone_size: few; v_call: TRBV20-1; d_call: NA; j_call: TRBJ2-3; cdr3_aa: CSARVPGTHVSSTDTQYF; cdr3_nt: TGCAGTGCTAGAGTGCCCGGGACTCACGTTTCTAGCACAGATACGCAGTATTTT
clone_size: few; v_call: TRBV30; d_call: NA; j_call: TRBJ1-5; cdr3_aa: CAWSEAASNQPQHF; cdr3_nt: TGTGCCTGGAGTGAGGCCGCGAGCAATCAGCCCCAGCATTTT
clone_size: many; v_call: TRBV12-3/TRBV12-4; d_call: NA; j_call: TRBJ1-1; cdr3_aa: CASSFSGGENTEAFF; cdr3_nt: TGTGCCAGCAGTTTTTCGGGAGGGGAGAACACTGAAGCTTTCTTT
clone_size: few; v_call: TRBV6-5; d_call: NA; j_call: TRBJ2-2; cdr3_aa: CASSYSIGRTGELFF; cdr3_nt: TGTGCCAGCAGTTACTCGATTGGGCGCACCGGGGAGCTGTTTTTT
clone_size: NA; v_call: TRBV10-1; d_call: TRBD1; j_call: TRBJ1-3; cdr3_aa: CASSPGQGHFSGNTIYF; cdr3_nt: TGCGCCAGCAGCCCGGGACAGGGCCATTTCTCTGGAAACACCATATATTTT
clone_size: NA; v_call: TRBV27; d_call: NA; j_call: TRBJ2-7; cdr3_aa: CASSRAGGSGTYEQYF; cdr3_nt: TGTGCCAGCAGCCGAGCAGGGGGTAGCGGGACCTACGAGCAGTACTTC
clone_size: NA; v_call: TRBV2; d_call: TRBD1; j_call: TRBJ2-5; cdr3_aa: CAIPGQQETQYF; cdr3_nt: TGTGCCATCCCGGGACAGCAAGAGACCCAGTACTTC
clone_size: NA; v_call: TRBV7-4; d_call: NA; j_call: TRBJ1-5; cdr3_aa: CASSEDRRNNQPQHF; cdr3_nt: TGTGCCAGCAGCGAAGACAGGAGAAACAATCAGCCCCAGCATTTT
clone_size: NA; v_call: TRBV20-1; d_call: TRBD1; j_call: TRBJ1-5; cdr3_aa: CSARDRGPGGNQPQHF; cdr3_nt: TGCAGTGCTAGAGACAGGGGGCCTGGGGGCAATCAGCCCCAGCATTTT
clone_size: many; v_call: TRBV9; d_call: NA; j_call: TRBJ1-1; cdr3_aa: CASSASGGVGTEAFF; cdr3_nt: TGTGCCAGCAGCGCCTCGGGGGGGGTCGGTACTGAAGCTTTCTTT
clone_size: many; v_call: TRBV12-3/TRBV12-4; d_call: TRBD2; j_call: TRBJ2-1; cdr3_aa: CASTGLAGGSYNEQFF; cdr3_nt: TGTGCCAGCACTGGACTAGCGGGAGGCTCCTACAATGAGCAGTTCTTC
clone_size: many; v_call: TRBV9; d_call: NA; j_call: TRBJ1-1; cdr3_aa: CASSRGSTEAFF; cdr3_nt: TGTGCCAGCAGCCGGGGTAGCACTGAAGCTTTCTTT
clone_size: NA; v_call: TRBV2; d_call: NA; j_call: TRBJ1-1; cdr3_aa: CASRAHSNTEAFF; cdr3_nt: TGTGCCAGCAGAGCCCACAGTAACACTGAAGCTTTCTTT
clone_size: NA; v_call: TRBV7-2; d_call: TRBD2; j_call: TRBJ2-7; cdr3_aa: CASRVSGGGSYEQYF; cdr3_nt: TGTGCCAGCAGAGTTAGCGGGGGGGGCTCCTACGAGCAGTACTTC
clone_size: few; v_call: TRBV19; d_call: NA; j_call: TRBJ1-6; cdr3_aa: CASSIGNSPLHF; cdr3_nt: TGTGCCAGTAGTATCGGAAATTCACCCCTCCACTTT
clone_size: NA; v_call: TRBV6-2/TRBV6-3; d_call: NA; j_call: TRBJ2-7; cdr3_aa: CASRTGVAYEQYF; cdr3_nt: TGTGCCAGCAGAACAGGCGTCGCCTACGAGCAGTACTTC
clone_size: few; v_call: TRBV6-6; d_call: NA; j_call: TRBJ2-7; cdr3_aa: CASRSDLYREQYF; cdr3_nt: TGTGCCAGCAGGTCTGACCTATACCGCGAGCAGTACTTC
clone_size: few; v_call: TRBV29-1; d_call: NA; j_call: TRBJ2-7; cdr3_aa: CSALQENTRNEQYF; cdr3_nt: TGCAGCGCTCTACAGGAAAACACAAGGAACGAGCAGTACTTC
clone_size: many; v_call: TRBV7-8; d_call: NA; j_call: TRBJ2-3; cdr3_aa: CASSLDRGYTQYF; cdr3_nt: TGTGCCAGCAGTCTTGACCGGGGGTATACGCAGTATTTT
clone_size: few; v_call: TRBV11-2; d_call: TRBD1; j_call: TRBJ2-7; cdr3_aa: CASSSRGQSYEQYF; cdr3_nt: TGTGCCAGCAGCTCAAGGGGACAGTCCTACGAGCAGTACTTC
clone_size: many; v_call: TRBV7-6; d_call: TRBD1; j_call: TRBJ2-1; cdr3_aa: CASSFSQPQGATGNEQFF; cdr3_nt: TGTGCCAGCAGCTTTTCCCAACCTCAGGGGGCGACCGGCAATGAGCAGTTCTTC
clone_size: few; v_call: TRBV2; d_call: NA; j_call: TRBJ2-3; cdr3_aa: CASSGAGGTDTQYF; cdr3_nt: TGTGCCAGCAGTGGGGCAGGGGGCACAGATACGCAGTATTTT
clone_size: NA; v_call: TRBV15; d_call: TRBD1; j_call: TRBJ2-7; cdr3_aa: CATSRGQGVYEQYF; cdr3_nt: TGTGCCACCAGCAGGGGACAGGGGGTCTACGAGCAGTACTTC
clone_size: many; v_call: TRBV7-2; d_call: TRBD1; j_call: TRBJ2-7; cdr3_aa: CASSLDRGITYEQYF; cdr3_nt: TGTGCCAGCAGCCTAGACAGGGGGATTACCTACGAGCAGTACTTC
clone_size: many; v_call: TRBV28; d_call: NA; j_call: TRBJ2-2; cdr3_aa: CASSSPGNTGELFF; cdr3_nt: TGTGCCAGCAGTTCCCCAGGGAACACCGGGGAGCTGTTTTTT
clone_size: many; v_call: TRBV4-3; d_call: NA; j_call: TRBJ1-6; cdr3_aa: CASSQDPGRSPLHF; cdr3_nt: TGCGCCAGCAGCCAAGACCCGGGGAGATCACCCCTCCACTTT
clone_size: few; v_call: TRBV20-1; d_call: TRBD2; j_call: TRBJ2-1; cdr3_aa: CSARQLAGSYNEQFF; cdr3_nt: TGCAGTGCTAGACAGCTAGCGGGCTCCTACAATGAGCAGTTCTTC
clone_size: NA; v_call: TRBV6-6; d_call: TRBD1; j_call: TRBJ1-3; cdr3_aa: CASSYARGHGNTIYF; cdr3_nt: TGTGCCAGCAGTTACGCCAGGGGGCATGGAAACACCATATATTTT
clone_size: few; v_call: TRBV5-1; d_call: TRBD2; j_call: TRBJ2-3; cdr3_aa: CASSLGASGIDTQYF; cdr3_nt: TGCGCCAGCAGCTTGGGGGCTAGCGGCATAGATACGCAGTATTTT
clone_size: NA; v_call: TRBV30; d_call: NA; j_call: TRBJ2-7; cdr3_aa: CAWSVLGAPYEQYF; cdr3_nt: TGTGCCTGGAGTGTACTCGGGGCCCCCTACGAGCAGTACTTC
clone_size: few; v_call: TRBV2; d_call: NA; j_call: TRBJ1-6; cdr3_aa: CASRDRKSSYNSPLHF; cdr3_nt: TGTGCCAGCAGAGATAGAAAGAGCTCCTATAATTCACCCCTCCACTTT
clone_size: few; v_call: TRBV7-9; d_call: NA; j_call: TRBJ1-2; cdr3_aa: CASSLGVGDYGYTF; cdr3_nt: TGTGCCAGCAGCTTAGGAGTCGGGGACTATGGCTACACCTTC
clone_size: few; v_call: TRBV4-3; d_call: NA; j_call: TRBJ1-1; cdr3_aa: CASSQGQPAVGSEAFF; cdr3_nt: TGCGCCAGCAGCCAAGGTCAACCCGCGGTGGGCTCTGAAGCTTTCTTT
clone_size: few; v_call: TRBV7-8; d_call: NA; j_call: TRBJ2-5; cdr3_aa: CASSSPLAPETQYF; cdr3_nt: TGTGCCAGCAGCTCCCCGCTAGCTCCGGAGACCCAGTACTTC
clone_size: many; v_call: TRBV7-8; d_call: NA; j_call: TRBJ2-7; cdr3_aa: CASSPYPDRPEQYF; cdr3_nt: TGTGCCAGCAGCCCCTACCCGGACAGACCCGAGCAGTACTTC
clone_size: few; v_call: TRBV29-1; d_call: TRBD1; j_call: TRBJ2-1; cdr3_aa: CSVEEDHAVPGGGSSYNEQFF; cdr3_nt: TGCAGCGTTGAAGAGGACCACGCAGTCCCAGGGGGTGGGAGCTCCTACAATGAGCAGTTCTTC
clone_size: NA; v_call: TRBV9; d_call: TRBD2; j_call: TRBJ2-1; cdr3_aa: CASGGTSGYNEQFF; cdr3_nt: TGTGCCAGCGGCGGGACTAGCGGGTACAATGAGCAGTTCTTC